A single sample is the source of the 17 T cell receptor beta chains below, sequenced in a study of blood T cell repertoires in COVID-19 (dated by TCRdb to 2019 to 2021). Preparation of the library involved the immunoSEQ multiplex PCR assay. Here the immuneACCESS table is served through TCRdb, limited to in-frame sequences with V and J called. Missing clones are a known gap in these copies; in checked studies unresolved V genes cover under half, and the rest lacks a known reason. This sample holds over 200,000 clones; 88% were observed only once. 0.7% to 0.85% of the sample belongs to the ten largest clones. The source material was peripheral blood. Source of these receptors: a woman between 25 and 40 years old with acute or convalescent COVID-19.

The CDR3 region is CASSPGGYNSPLHF. Here the CDR3 DNA reads TGTGCCAGCAGCCCAGGGGGCTATAATTCACCCCTCCACTTT. This chain links TRBV14 with TRBJ1-6, with TRBD1 matching 7 bases. V trimming: 4 bases; J trimming: 3 bases; junction bases outside the gene matches: 0. The CDR3 is 14 residues long. The germline gives CDR1 SGHDN, CDR2 FVKESK.

This chain uses TRBV30 with TRBJ2-7; 13 bases map to TRBD2. The CDR3 is made up of 16 amino acids. With V trimmed by 1 base and J by 1 base, 4 bases remained unmatched. Per germline, CDR1 GTSNPN and CDR2 SVGIG (reference sequence). Here the CDR3 reads CAWSGGTSGKSYEQYF. In nucleotides, the CDR3 is TGTGCCTGGAGTGGAGGGACTAGCGGGAAATCCTACGAGCAGTACTTC.

The gene calls are TRBV3-1 (or the pseudogene TRBV3-2) and TRBJ2-5; 10 bases fit TRBD2. With V trimmed by 1 base and J by 3 bases, 8 bases remained unmatched. The CDR3 has 17 residues. Germline V CDR1 and CDR2: LGHDT, YNNKEL (reference sequence). The DNA for the CDR3 is TGTGCCAGCAGCCAAGTCTGGACTAGCGGTACTGAAGAGACCCAGTACTTC. Translating it yields CASSQVWTSGTEETQYF.

This chain joins TRBV18 and TRBJ1-1; 11 nucleotides line up with TRBD1. V lost 3 bases to trimming and J lost 1 base; unmatched junction nucleotides: 1. From germline, CDR1 is KGHSH and CDR2 LQKENI. This CDR3 has 15 amino acids. The CDR3 DNA reads as TGTGCCAGCTCACCGGGACAGGGGGAGAACACTGAAGCTTTCTTT. It codes for CASSPGQGENTEAFF.

The V gene is TRBV3-1 (or the pseudogene TRBV3-2), the J gene TRBJ2-1; perhaps TRBD2 as D (6 bases). V was shortened by 3 bases and J by 10 bases, with 13 bases between the two germline ends. This CDR3 is built from 13 residues. Germline V CDR1 and CDR2: LGHDT, YNNKEL (reference sequence). The CDR3 reads CASSQSRAGEQFF. The CDR3 region has the DNA TGTGCCAGCAGCCAGTCCAGGGCGGGGGAGCAGTTCTTC.

The gene calls are TRBV18 and TRBJ1-1; 7 nucleotides align to TRBD1. The germline V gene has CDR1 KGHSH and CDR2 LQKENI. The V gene end was trimmed by 1 base and the J gene end by 8 bases; junction bases not matched to a gene: 10. The CDR3 length is 15 residues. CDR3 protein: CASSPQIELTGEAFF. The CDR3 nucleotides read TGTGCCAGCTCACCACAGATCGAATTGACAGGGGAAGCTTTCTTT. The full variable domain, completed using reference TRBV18 and TRBJ1-1, is NAGVMQNPRHLVRRRGQEARLRCSPMKGHSHVYWYRQLPEEGLKFMVYLQKENIIDESGMPKERFSAEFPKEGPSILRIQQVVRGDSAAYFCASSPQIELTGEAFFGQGTRLTVV.

The chain has TRBV29-1 and TRBJ2-3; 9 bases are a match to TRBD2. V dropped 4 bases and J dropped 4; count of bases not matched to a gene: 9. The CDR3 length is 15 residues. CDR1 SQVTM and CDR2 ANQGSEA come from the germline V gene. CDR3 protein: CSVGVLAGAADTQYF. The CDR3, as DNA: TGCAGCGTTGGGGTTTTAGCGGGAGCCGCAGATACGCAGTATTTT.

The gene calls are TRBV2 and TRBJ2-3, with TRBD1 matching over 7 bases. V was clipped by 4 bases and J by 2 bases; unmatched bases: 3. Germline V lookup: CDR1 SNHLY, CDR2 FYNNEI. The CDR3 runs 14 residues. This CDR3 reads CASSGQGYTDTQYF. The CDR3 bases are TGTGCCAGCAGTGGACAGGGATACACAGATACGCAGTATTTT.

CDR3 sequence reads: CASSRGGLLDEQYF. The CDR3 DNA reads as TGTGCCAGTAGTAGGGGTGGCCTTTTGGACGAGCAGTACTTC. This chain uses TRBV3-1 (or the pseudogene TRBV3-2) with TRBJ2-7; TRBD1 is a possible D gene (5 bases). Germline values: CDR1 LGHDT, CDR2 YNNKEL (reference sequence). V was pared by 9 bases and J by 5 bases, with 20 bases between. The CDR3 extends over 14 amino acids.

V usage is TRBV7-2 and J usage is TRBJ2-1; D may be TRBD1 (7 bases). The CDR3 is 17 residues long. With 5 bases removed from V and 7 bases from J, the gap between germline ends came to 24 bases. Germline V gives CDR1 SGHTA, CDR2 FQGNSA. CDR3 DNA: TGTGCCAGCAGCCCAGGGGGGTTACAGGGCCGCTTGAATGAGCAGTTCTTC. It is translated as CASSPGGLQGRLNEQFF.

The chain combines TRBV6-6 with TRBJ1-4; 7 bases agree with TRBD1. The CDR3 is made up of 15 amino acids. Germline values: CDR1 MNHNY, CDR2 SVGAGI (reference sequence). V lost 2 bases and J lost 4; bases outside the gene matches: 4. CDR3 in amino acids: CASSYPQGGNEKLFF. Written as DNA, the CDR3 is TGTGCCAGCAGTTACCCGCAGGGGGGTAATGAAAAACTGTTTTTT.

The rearrangement uses TRBV9 and TRBJ2-1; tentatively, D is TRBD1 (5 bases). V lost 3 bases, J lost 4 bases, and 8 bases lay in between. The CDR3 sequence is 13 residues long. Germline CDR1 SGDLS, CDR2 YYNGEE. CDR3: CASSATDYNEQFF. The CDR3 DNA follows: TGTGCCAGCAGCGCGACAGATTACAATGAGCAGTTCTTC.

The chain is built from TRBV4-3 and TRBJ1-2; the match to TRBD1 covers 7 bases. Germline trimming cut 3 bases from V and 0 bases from J; bases unmatched to any gene: 1. Per germline, CDR1 LGHNA and CDR2 YSLEER. The CDR3 has 14 amino acids. As DNA, the CDR3 is TGCGCCAGCAGCCATGGGACAGCTAACTATGGCTACACCTTC. It translates to CASSHGTANYGYTF.

The gene calls are TRBV4-2 and TRBJ2-7; TRBD2 matches 11 bases. J was trimmed by 2 bases and V by 0 bases; bases with no gene match: 6. The germline V gene has CDR1 LGHNA and CDR2 YNFKEQ. The length of the CDR3 is 17 residues. The CDR3 DNA reads as TGTGCCAGCAGCCAAGACACCGGGACTAGCGGCCCCTACGAGCAGTACTTC. Residues: CASSQDTGTSGPYEQYF.

The chain recombines TRBV30 with TRBJ2-1; 7 bases are shared with TRBD2. This CDR3 is 15 amino acids long. CDR1 and CDR2 from the germline V gene are GTSNPN and SVGIG (reference sequence). Trimming took 3 bases from V and 2 from J; bases not matched to a gene: 7. The CDR3: CAWRASGRAYNEQFF. The CDR3 coding sequence is TGTGCCTGGAGGGCAAGTGGGAGGGCCTACAATGAGCAGTTCTTC. Together with reference TRBV30 and TRBJ2-1, the CDR3 gives the full variable domain: SQTIHQWPATLVQPVGSPLSLECTVEGTSNPNLYWYRQAAGRGLQLLFYSVGIGQISSEVPQNLSASRPQDRQFILSSKKLLLSDSGFYLCAWRASGRAYNEQFFGPGTRLTVL.

This rearrangement joins TRBV30 to TRBJ1-5, with no clear D. Germline CDR1 reads GTSNPN; CDR2 reads SVGIG (reference sequence). This CDR3 is built from 15 residues. Trimming took off 7 bases at V and 4 bases at J, with 20 bases between the two ends. For the CDR3, the DNA is TGTGCCTACCGAAGTGGTGCAGGTCCAAATCAGCCCCAGCATTTT. Encoded protein: CAYRSGAGPNQPQHF.

The chain couples TRBV5-1 to TRBJ1-2; D is ambiguous. The ends were cut back, 7 bases at V and 3 bases at J, with 22 bases in the middle. Germline CDR1 and CDR2: SGHRS and YFSETQ. This CDR3 spans 16 amino acids. CDR3 in amino acids: CASGERGGREDYGYTF. CDR3 nucleotides: TGCGCCAGCGGGGAGCGAGGTGGGCGCGAAGACTATGGCTACACCTTC.